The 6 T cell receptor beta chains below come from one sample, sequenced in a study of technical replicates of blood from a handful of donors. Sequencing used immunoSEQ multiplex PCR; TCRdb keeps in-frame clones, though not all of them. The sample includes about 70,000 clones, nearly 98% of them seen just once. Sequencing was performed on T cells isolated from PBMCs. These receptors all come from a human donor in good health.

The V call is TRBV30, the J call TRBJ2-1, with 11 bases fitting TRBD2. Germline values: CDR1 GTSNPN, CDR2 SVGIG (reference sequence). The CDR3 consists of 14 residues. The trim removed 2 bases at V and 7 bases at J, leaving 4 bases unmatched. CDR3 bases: TGTGCCTGGAGTCGACTAGCGGGGATGAATGAGCAGTTCTTC. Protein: CAWSRLAGMNEQFF.

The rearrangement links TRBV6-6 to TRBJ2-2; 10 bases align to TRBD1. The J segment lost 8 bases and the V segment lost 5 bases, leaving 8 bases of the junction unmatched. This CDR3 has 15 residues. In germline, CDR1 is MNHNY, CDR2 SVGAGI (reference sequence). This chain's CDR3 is CASSKPGQGLGELFF. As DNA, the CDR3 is TGTGCCAGCAGTAAACCGGGACAGGGGTTGGGGGAGCTGTTTTTT.

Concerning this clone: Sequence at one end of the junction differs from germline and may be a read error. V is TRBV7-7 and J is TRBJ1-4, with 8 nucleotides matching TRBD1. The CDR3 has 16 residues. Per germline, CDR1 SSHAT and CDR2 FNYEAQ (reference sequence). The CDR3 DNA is TGTGCTAGCAGACGACAGGGGACGGGGCGGTCGGAAAAACTGTTTTTT. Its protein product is CASRRQGTGRSEKLFF.

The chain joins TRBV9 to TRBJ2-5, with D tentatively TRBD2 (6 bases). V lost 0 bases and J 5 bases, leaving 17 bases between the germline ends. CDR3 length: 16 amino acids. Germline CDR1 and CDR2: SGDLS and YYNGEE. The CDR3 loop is CASSVGGGTTGETQYF. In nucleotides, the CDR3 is TGTGCCAGCAGCGTAGGTGGGGGGACCACGGGGGAGACCCAGTACTTC.

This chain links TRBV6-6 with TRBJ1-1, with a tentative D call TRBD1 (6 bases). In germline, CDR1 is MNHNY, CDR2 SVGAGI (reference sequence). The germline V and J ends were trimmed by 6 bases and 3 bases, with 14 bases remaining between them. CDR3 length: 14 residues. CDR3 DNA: TGTGCCAGCAGGCTACAGGGTAGGGACACTGAAGCTTTCTTT. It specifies CASRLQGRDTEAFF.

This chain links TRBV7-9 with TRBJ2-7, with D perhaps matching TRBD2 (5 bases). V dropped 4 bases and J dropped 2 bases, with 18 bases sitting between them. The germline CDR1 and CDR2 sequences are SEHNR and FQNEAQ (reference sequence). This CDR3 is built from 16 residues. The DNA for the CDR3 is TGTGCCAGCAGCTCTATATTACTAGGTGATGCCTACGAGCAGTACTTC. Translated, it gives CASSSILLGDAYEQYF.